The 10 T cell receptor beta chains reported below all come from one sample, sequenced in a study of cytomegalovirus exposure and HLA in healthy donors. 60 Vbeta and 13 Jbeta primers were used in PCR. Measured with immunoSEQ multiplex PCR; TCRdb has only the in-frame clones, and not every one. Recorded for this sample: about 160,000 clones. The sequencing input was PBMCs. The receptors shown here come from a man in his thirties or forties in good health and CMV-seronegative.

The V and J genes are TRBV10-2 and TRBJ1-4; D remains unclear. The CDR3 is 13 amino acids. Deletions cut 8 bases from V and 0 bases from J, with 7 bases between. Germline CDR1 and CDR2: WSHSY and SAAADI. CDR3 protein: CASERSTNEKLFF. The CDR3 DNA sequence: TGCGCCAGCGAGAGGTCAACTAATGAAAAACTGTTTTTT.

This chain uses TRBV13 with TRBJ2-5; TRBD1 aligns across 7 bases. The CDR3 spans 13 residues. Germline CDR1 PRHDT, CDR2 FYEKMQ (reference sequence). Trimming took 5 bases from V and 5 from J; bases not matched to a gene: 5. Here the CDR3 reads CASSDRVWETQYF. CDR3 bases: TGTGCCAGCAGCGACAGGGTGTGGGAGACCCAGTACTTC.

This chain joins TRBV14 and TRBJ1-1; TRBD1 might be the D (5 bases). The length of the CDR3 is 14 residues. V was trimmed by 3 bases and J by 1 base, leaving 9 bases between them. Germline-derived CDR1 and CDR2 are SGHDN and FVKESK. This chain's CDR3 is CASSHMTENTEAFF. The CDR3 coding sequence is TGTGCCAGCAGCCACATGACAGAGAACACTGAAGCTTTCTTT.

The CDR3 nucleotides are TGTGCCAGCAGCTTAAGAACAGAAAATGAAAAACTGTTTTTT. This translates into CASSLRTENEKLFF. This chain connects TRBV11-3 to TRBJ1-4; D ambiguous. CDR1 is SGHNT, CDR2 YENEEA, per germline. This CDR3 has 14 amino acids. V dropped 2 bases and J dropped 5 bases, with 9 bases sitting between them.

The chain recombines TRBV29-1 with TRBJ2-1; D might be TRBD1 (5 bases). CDR1 and CDR2 from the germline V gene are SQVTM and ANQGSEA. V lost 4 bases, J lost 9 bases, and 7 bases lay in between. This CDR3 is 10 amino acids long. This CDR3 reads CSVGRGEQFF. CDR3 sequence (DNA): TGCAGCGTTGGTAGGGGTGAGCAGTTCTTC.

The V gene is TRBV5-1, the J gene TRBJ2-5, with 8 bases fitting TRBD1. The CDR3 loop spans 14 amino acids. After removal of 0 bases from V and 10 bases from J, the junction contained 8 bases not matched to a gene. Germline V gene sequence: CDR1 SGHRS, CDR2 YFSETQ. The CDR3 DNA reads as TGCGCCAGCAGCTTGGGACAGGGGAGTGGGGGCCAGTACTTC. This sequence encodes CASSLGQGSGGQYF.

The chain couples TRBV6-4 to TRBJ1-1, with 7 bases that match TRBD1. The germline V gene encodes CDR1 MRHNA and CDR2 SNTAGT. This CDR3 has 14 residues. V lost 6 bases to trimming and J lost 0 bases; unmatched junction nucleotides: 4. CDR3 sequence (DNA): TGTGCCAGCAGAAAAACAGGGGTGAACACTGAAGCTTTCTTT. It specifies CASRKTGVNTEAFF.

The chain recombines TRBV5-1 with TRBJ2-3; 11 bases map to TRBD2. V was clipped by 4 bases and J by 2 bases; unmatched bases: 6. Germline CDR1 is SGHRS and CDR2 is YFSETQ. The CDR3 sequence is 16 residues long. Here the CDR3 reads CASSGPGLAATDTQYF. As DNA, the CDR3 is TGCGCCAGCAGCGGACCGGGACTAGCGGCCACAGATACGCAGTATTTT.

The V gene is TRBV7-2, the J gene TRBJ2-7; D is perhaps TRBD2 (6 bases). Germline V gene data show CDR1 as SGHTA and CDR2 as FQGNSA. Deletions cut 4 bases from V and 0 bases from J, with 13 bases between. This CDR3 is built from 15 residues. In nucleotides, the CDR3 is TGTGCCAGCAGCTATGCTAGCGCGAGCTCCTACGAGCAGTACTTC. Its translation is CASSYASASSYEQYF.

V gene TRBV27 combines with J gene TRBJ1-4; D may be TRBD1 (5 bases). This CDR3 is 13 amino acids long. Between the trimmed V and J ends, which lost 3 bases and 7 bases, there was a span of 9 bases. The germline V gene has CDR1 MNHEY and CDR2 SMNVEV (reference sequence). CDR3 residues: CASSFQGSEKLFF. CDR3 sequence (DNA): TGTGCCAGCAGTTTCCAGGGTAGTGAAAAACTGTTTTTT.